What follows are 15 T cell receptor beta chains derived from one specimen sequenced in a study of CD4 T cells in relation to SARS-CoV-2 and coronaviruses. CD4+ T cells from unexposed donors were obtained before the COVID-19 pandemic (2011-2018). The cells were cultured for about ten days before CD4+ T cells were isolated. Their recognized antigens are unknown. Sequencing used immunoSEQ multiplex PCR; TCRdb keeps in-frame clones, though not all of them. This table has 25,000 or so clones, about three quarters appearing once. The sequenced sample consisted of CD4+ T cells from PBMCs, cultured in vitro. Receptor source: a human donor in good health.

Here the CDR3 reads CASSKVDRGDEKLFF. Written as DNA, the CDR3 is TGCGCCAGCAGCAAGGTTGACAGGGGCGATGAAAAACTGTTTTTT. This chain links TRBV5-1 with TRBJ1-4; 8 nucleotides match TRBD1. This CDR3 is built from 15 residues. V gave up 4 bases and J gave up 6 bases; unmatched junction bases: 8. The germline V gene has CDR1 SGHRS and CDR2 YFSETQ.

The J gene is TRBJ2-3, the V gene TRBV23-1; TRBD2 matches 11 bases. TRBV23-1 is an open reading frame whose function is uncertain. V gave up 3 bases and J gave up 2 bases; unmatched junction bases: 13. The CDR3 runs 19 residues. The CDR3 bases are TGCGCCAGCAGTCACTCGGGGCCACTAGCGGGGGTGAACACAGATACGCAGTATTTT. This translates into CASSHSGPLAGVNTDTQYF.

V and J are TRBV18 and TRBJ2-7; D gene unclear. The V and J ends lost 3 bases and 8 bases respectively, with 14 bases between them. The CDR3 loop spans 13 amino acids. CDR1 KGHSH and CDR2 LQKENI come from the germline V gene. The CDR3 region is CASSPSSGDKQYF. The CDR3 nucleotides read TGTGCCAGCTCACCTTCGTCCGGAGACAAGCAGTACTTC.

The chain couples TRBV7-8 to TRBJ2-1, with 12 bases fitting TRBD2. The V gene end was trimmed by 1 base and the J gene end by 8 bases; junction bases not matched to a gene: 12. The CDR3 runs to 18 residues. From germline, CDR1 is SGHVS and CDR2 FQNEAQ. Here the CDR3 DNA reads TGTGCCAGCAGCTTAGTATTCCTTTTGACTAGCGGGGGCCATGAGCAGTTCTTC. Amino acids: CASSLVFLLTSGGHEQFF.

The rearrangement joins TRBV6-6 to TRBJ2-1, with D hard to call. CDR3 size: 13 residues. Germline V gives CDR1 MNHNY, CDR2 SVGAGI (reference sequence). The germline V and J ends were trimmed by 0 bases and 7 bases, with 7 bases remaining between them. For the CDR3, the DNA is TGTGCCAGCAGTTACTCGCGGACGAATGAGCAGTTCTTC. Its protein product is CASSYSRTNEQFF.

A few counts support this clone. The chain employs TRBV4-3 and TRBJ1-1, with D possibly matching TRBD1 (5 bases). The V and J ends lost 1 base and 3 bases respectively, with 12 bases between them. There are 15 residues in the CDR3. The V gene's germline CDR1 is LGHNA and CDR2 YSLEER. CDR3 in amino acids: CASSQARQGYTEAFF. The CDR3 DNA follows: TGCGCCAGCAGCCAAGCTCGGCAGGGTTACACTGAAGCTTTCTTT.

The chain links TRBV4-1 to TRBJ1-1; D unclear. The length of the CDR3 is 16 residues. V was clipped by 1 base and J by 0 bases, with 12 bases between them. Germline CDR1 reads MGHRA; CDR2 reads YSYEKL. The CDR3 spells CASSQVPPMMNTEAFF. In nucleotides, the CDR3 is TGCGCCAGCAGCCAAGTGCCGCCAATGATGAACACTGAAGCTTTCTTT.

The chain recombines TRBV6-2 or TRBV6-3 with TRBJ2-7; no reliable D call. This CDR3 comprises 13 residues. From germline, CDR1 is MNHEY and CDR2 SVGEGT. With 4 bases removed from V and 1 base from J, the gap between germline ends came to 8 bases. The DNA of the CDR3 is TGTGCCAGCAGTTCTGTAAATTCCTACGAGCAGTACTTC. Translated: CASSSVNSYEQYF.

The CDR3 DNA follows: TGTGCCAGCAGAGGGACTTATAGCACAGATACGCAGTATTTT. This codes for CASRGTYSTDTQYF. The J gene is TRBJ2-3, the V gene TRBV9; possibly TRBD2 for D (6 bases). The CDR3 extends over 14 amino acids. CDR1 and CDR2 (germline): SGDLS, YYNGEE. The V end was cut by 5 bases, the J end by 0 bases, with 10 bases between.

The genes are TRBV10-1 and TRBJ1-6, with 7 bases aligning to TRBD1. This CDR3 comprises 21 residues. Germline V gene sequence: CDR1 WNHNN, CDR2 SYGVQD (reference sequence). The V segment lost 7 bases and the J segment 2 bases; nucleotides outside the gene matches: 23. CDR3 residues: CASISGTVSSTWSTYNSPLHF. The CDR3 DNA reads TGCGCCAGCATCTCGGGGACAGTTTCATCGACCTGGTCCACCTATAATTCACCCCTCCACTTT.

The chain is built from TRBV5-1 and TRBJ1-6; D is unresolved. CDR3 length: 17 amino acids. Trimming took 1 base from V and 5 from J, leaving 16 bases between them. From germline, CDR1 is SGHRS and CDR2 YFSETQ. The CDR3 spells CASSLFPPDSNNSPLHF. The DNA for the CDR3 is TGCGCCAGCAGCTTGTTTCCCCCGGACTCTAATAATTCACCCCTCCACTTT.

The gene calls are TRBV7-9 and TRBJ2-3, with 11 bases aligning to TRBD2. The CDR3 is 16 residues long. The junction had 7 bases not matched to a gene; V was cut back by 2 bases and J by 6 bases. CDR1 is SEHNR, CDR2 FQNEAQ, per germline (reference sequence). Here the CDR3 reads CASSLWLAGGGDTQYF. The CDR3 DNA reads TGTGCCAGCAGCTTATGGCTAGCGGGAGGAGGTGATACGCAGTATTTT.

The chain recombines TRBV5-1 with TRBJ2-3; TRBD2 aligns across 9 bases. After removal of 3 bases from V and 6 bases from J, the junction contained 5 bases not matched to a gene. CDR3 length: 14 amino acids. Germline V gene sequence: CDR1 SGHRS, CDR2 YFSETQ. The CDR3 sequence is CASSSGREGDTQYF. DNA of the CDR3: TGCGCCAGCAGCTCAGGGCGGGAGGGTGATACGCAGTATTTT. The variable domain in full, completed from reference TRBV5-1 and TRBJ2-3, reads KAGVTQTPRYLIKTRGQQVTLSCSPISGHRSVSWYQQTPGQGLQFLFEYFSETQRNKGNFPGRFSGRQFSNSRSEMNVSTLELGDSALYLCASSSGREGDTQYFGPGTRLTVL.

The gene calls are TRBV20-1 and TRBJ2-3, with unresolved D. The germline V gene encodes CDR1 DFQATT and CDR2 SNEGSKA (reference sequence). V was clipped by 5 bases and J by 8 bases, with 11 bases between them. CDR3 length equals 11 residues. Here the CDR3 reads CSAPWYGTQYF. Written as DNA, the CDR3 is TGCAGTGCTCCTTGGTACGGTACGCAGTATTTT.

This clone was seen a few times. V is TRBV29-1 and J is TRBJ2-7, with D perhaps being TRBD1 or TRBD2 (6 bases each). The germline gives CDR1 SQVTM, CDR2 ANQGSEA. The length of the CDR3 is 12 residues. Trimming shortened V by 6 bases and J by 2 bases, and 11 bases separated the two germline ends. CDR3 residues: CSVGGITYEQYF. The DNA for the CDR3 is TGCAGCGTGGGGGGCATAACCTACGAGCAGTACTTC.